The 15 T cell receptor beta chains below come from one sample, sequenced in a study of blood T cell repertoires in COVID-19. Produced via immunoSEQ multiplex PCR; TCRdb's table is partial and in-frame only. The sample shows 140,000 or so clones, approximately 89% of them seen only once. The sample comprised peripheral blood. These receptor sequences come from a human donor in a cohort sampled during active COVID-19.

The chain recombines TRBV9 with TRBJ1-3; no firm D call. Trimming took off 4 bases at V and 0 bases at J, with 8 bases between the two ends. CDR3 length: 14 residues. Per the germline V gene, CDR1 is SGDLS and CDR2 is YYNGEE. The CDR3 protein is CASSLANSGNTIYF. In DNA, the CDR3 is TGTGCCAGCAGCTTAGCCAACTCTGGAAACACCATATATTTT.

The rearrangement links TRBV19 to TRBJ1-4; 10 nucleotides align to TRBD1. Germline V gene lookup returns CDR1 LNHDA and CDR2 SQIVND (reference sequence). The CDR3 contains 15 residues. Trimming at V came to 3 bases and at J to 5 bases, leaving 3 bases not matched to a gene. The CDR3 DNA follows: TGTGCCAGTAGTATCATGGGACAGGGGAATGAAAAACTGTTTTTT. Translating it yields CASSIMGQGNEKLFF.

The V and J genes are TRBV20-1 and TRBJ2-7; no definite D call. This CDR3 contains 11 residues. V was shortened by 6 bases and J by 2 bases, with 8 bases between the two germline ends. Germline CDR1 is DFQATT and CDR2 is SNEGSKA (reference sequence). In nucleotides, the CDR3 is TGCAGTGCGAGTACTACCTACGAGCAGTACTTC. Its translation: CSASTTYEQYF.

The CDR3 region is CSASTQAGLYNEQFF. CDR3 nucleotides: TGCAGTGCTAGTACGCAAGCGGGTCTATACAATGAGCAGTTCTTC. The chain recombines TRBV20-1 with TRBJ2-1; D is possibly TRBD2 (6 bases). CDR3 size: 15 residues. Trimming removed 3 bases at V and 4 bases at J, with 16 bases between. Germline CDR1 is DFQATT and CDR2 is SNEGSKA (reference sequence).

This clone was seen just once. V usage is TRBV4-2 and J usage is TRBJ2-5; 9 bases map to TRBD2. V shed 0 bases, J shed 5 bases, and the junction held 7 bases outside the gene matches. The CDR3 has 16 residues. Per germline, CDR1 LGHNA and CDR2 YNFKEQ. CDR3 protein: CASSQERDLAGETQYF. CDR3 DNA: TGTGCCAGCAGCCAAGAACGGGATCTAGCGGGGGAGACCCAGTACTTC.

The CDR3 DNA is TGTGCCAGTACCTATGGGCACCTTAGCAATCAGCCCCAGCATTTT. Translating it yields CASTYGHLSNQPQHF. The chain joins TRBV19 to TRBJ1-5; no reliable D call. The CDR3 is 15 amino acids. Germline V gene data show CDR1 as LNHDA and CDR2 as SQIVND (reference sequence). Trimming removed 7 bases from V and 0 bases from J, with 13 bases in between.

The chain has TRBV4-1 and TRBJ1-4; 7 bases line up with TRBD1. Germline CDR1 is MGHRA and CDR2 is YSYEKL. The CDR3 length is 19 residues. The V segment lost 0 bases and the J segment 4 bases; nucleotides outside the gene matches: 14. The chain's CDR3 is CASSQDWETGMLGNEKLFF. The CDR3 coding sequence is TGCGCCAGCAGCCAAGATTGGGAGACAGGGATGTTGGGTAATGAAAAACTGTTTTTT.

J is TRBJ2-3 and V is TRBV7-3; 8 nucleotides agree with TRBD1. V was pared by 5 bases and J by 2 bases, with 6 bases of the junction left unmatched. The length of the CDR3 is 15 residues. Looked up from germline, CDR1 is SGHTA and CDR2 is FQGTGA. DNA for the CDR3: TGTGCCAGCAGCCGACAGGGGCTGGACACAGATACGCAGTATTTT. It is translated as CASSRQGLDTDTQYF.

The chain links TRBV4-1 to TRBJ2-1; 9 positions match TRBD1. The J segment lost 5 bases and the V segment lost 4 bases, leaving 6 bases of the junction unmatched. Germline V gives CDR1 MGHRA, CDR2 YSYEKL. This CDR3 comprises 15 residues. CDR3 bases: TGCGCCAGCAGCCGCCGGGACAGGGACCACAATGAGCAGTTCTTC. Protein product: CASSRRDRDHNEQFF.

The V gene is TRBV27, the J gene TRBJ2-3; D is possibly TRBD2 (5 bases). V lost 5 bases and J 2 bases, leaving 11 bases between the germline ends. Germline assignment: CDR1 MNHEY and CDR2 SMNVEV (reference sequence). The CDR3 consists of 14 residues. Here the CDR3 reads CASSQRDYTDTQYF. The CDR3 nucleotides read TGTGCCAGCAGTCAGCGAGACTACACAGATACGCAGTATTTT.

This clone was seen a few times. This chain joins TRBV9 and TRBJ2-5; D may be TRBD1 (5 bases). Germline CDR1 SGDLS, CDR2 YYNGEE. V lost 0 bases to trimming and J lost 5 bases, with 11 bases between them. There are 14 residues in the CDR3. The chain's CDR3 is CASSVGQGWETQYF. The CDR3 DNA follows: TGTGCCAGCAGCGTAGGGCAGGGTTGGGAGACCCAGTACTTC.

This clone has a single count. This rearrangement joins TRBV15 to TRBJ1-2; no clear D gene. Per germline, CDR1 LNHNV and CDR2 YYDKDF (reference sequence). This CDR3 spans 14 amino acids. V was trimmed by 3 bases and J by 8 bases, leaving 16 bases between them. DNA for the CDR3: TGTGCCACCAGCAGGCGAAGGAGGCTGGACGGCTACACCTTC. It translates to CATSRRRRLDGYTF.

This chain joins TRBV12-3 or TRBV12-4 and TRBJ1-5; TRBD1 might be the D (6 bases). The CDR3 extends over 13 amino acids. The ends were cut back, 7 bases at V and 5 bases at J, with 12 bases in the middle. CDR3 in amino acids: CASKIGGDQPQHF. CDR3 nucleotide sequence: TGTGCCAGCAAAATAGGGGGGGATCAGCCCCAGCATTTT.

The genes are TRBV5-4 and TRBJ1-1; perhaps TRBD1 as D (5 bases). The CDR3 consists of 14 residues. Germline loops: CDR1 SGHNT, CDR2 YYREEE (reference sequence). Trimming took 2 bases from V and 0 from J, leaving 8 bases between them. CDR3 bases: TGTGCCAGCAGCTTTGGGACTCTGAACACTGAAGCTTTCTTT. This translates into CASSFGTLNTEAFF.

This chain connects TRBV7-9 to TRBJ1-3; TRBD1 is a possible D gene (6 bases). The CDR3 length is 17 residues. With 5 bases removed from V and 2 bases from J, the gap between germline ends came to 19 bases. The V gene's germline CDR1 is SEHNR and CDR2 FQNEAQ (reference sequence). CDR3 region: CASSPNRWGHTGNTIYF. CDR3 bases: TGTGCCAGCAGCCCCAACAGATGGGGGCATACTGGAAACACCATATATTTT. Looking up the rest from reference TRBV7-9 and TRBJ1-3 gives the full variable domain: DTGVSQNPRHKITKRGQNVTFRCDPISEHNRLYWYRQTLGQGPEFLTYFQNEAQLEKSRLLSDRFSAERPKGSFSTLEIQRTEQGDSAMYLCASSPNRWGHTGNTIYFGEGSWLTVV.